This TCR beta chain is from a study of T cell responses to AZD1222 COVID-19 vaccine. About the study: Second doses were pooled across both intervals (about 4 or about 12 weeks).

Study observations and caveats: Reports indicate that nearly half of spike-specific TCRs are directed at unmutated variant regions. No day 14 peak samples; only post-peak repertoires were characterized. The sample set comprised mostly white British donors with more females, and clonal diversity was possibly underestimated.

Germline assignment: CDR1 MNHEY and CDR2 SVGEGT. The CDR3 covers 14 residues. V was clipped by 3 bases and J by 4 bases; unmatched bases: 5. The protocol was immunoSEQ multiplex PCR, while the TCRdb copy is restricted to in-frame clones and leaves out a portion. The table shows about 130,000 clones, with around nine tenths occurring only once. As regards this clone: Its antigen is unknown.

Material: peripheral blood, obtained on day 0 of AZD1222 vaccination. The receptor's source is an adult in good health. This sequence joins TRBV6-2 or TRBV6-3 and TRBJ1-1, with 7 bases lining up with TRBD1. CDR3 protein: CASSYNQGGTEAFF. Here the CDR3 DNA reads TGTGCCAGCAGTTATAACCAGGGGGGCACTGAAGCTTTCTTT.